A single count supports the clone carrying this T cell receptor (beta chain). Its antigen is not known. The CDR3 runs to 13 residues. Germline CDR1 reads SGHNT; CDR2 reads YENEEA. Trimming left V 5 bases short and J 5 bases short, with 12 bases between. Memory CD4+ cells were the fraction left after CD45RA+ naive selection. This sample was taken from a study of shared clonotypes between healthy human individuals. Study findings and constraints: Lower generation probabilities were found for non-shared clonotypes than for those shared by all four donors.

Assay used: immunoSEQ multiplex PCR; TCRdb lists only in-frame clones, some missing. The sample includes some 980,000 clones, around 80% seen only once; the top ten take roughly 1.5%. The sequencing sample was made of memory CD4+ T cells sorted from blood. The subset is: CD45RA-negative fraction. The receptor was isolated from a man aged 18 to 30 in good health. This rearrangement joins TRBV11-3 to TRBJ1-2; D might be TRBD1 (5 bases). CDR3 nucleotide sequence: TGTGCCAGCAGCGCCTACAGGAGTTATGGCTACACCTTC. Translation: CASSAYRSYGYTF.